The T cell receptor (beta chain) under discussion was sequenced for a study of blood T cell repertoires in COVID-19 (TCRdb year 2020). In terms of the full investigation: Samples covering the acute and convalescent phases of COVID-19 were provided by collaborators in the United States, Italy and Spain. The repertoires were released in a freely available public database meant as a resource for research on the immune response to SARS-CoV-2. The material from the prospective study consisted of cDNA or gDNA derived from T cells, B-cell-depleted T cells, or PBMCs. HLA class I and class II types, where available, came from metadata supplied by the sample provider rather than from assay-based typing. The dataset comprised deeply sampled blood TCRbeta repertoires from subjects exposed to, actively infected with, or recovered from COVID-19. The sample metadata nearly always contained a de-identified subject ID, COVID-19 status, age in years and sex. The samples were drawn from the first 160 participants of the ongoing ImmuneRACE study and from some 1,300 subjects provided by 6 global collaborators.

The CDR3 has 14 amino acids, counting the end cysteine and phenylalanine. Just CDR3 DNA is preserved here, 42 bases in frame from base 1. Taken from the germline V gene (reference sequence), the CDR1 and CDR2 loops are PRHDT and FYEKMQ. V gives up 5 bases and J gives up 0 bases, and the segment between their germline ends measures 10 bases. The full study reports these points: How much clinical and demographic metadata was included differed by source and by participant, and the metadata was provided uncurated.

As for this clone: The antigen this receptor binds is unknown. It has no much larger one-base neighbor in the sample; base qualities were not kept.

TCRbeta CDR3 regions were amplified from genomic DNA by means of the immunoSEQ Assay, a bias-controlled multiplex PCR. The study's processing was this. Nucleated cell counts per sample were estimated from amplification of reference gene primers within the assay. Sequence reads were collapsed and filtered to measure the absolute abundance of every unique TCRbeta CDR3 rearrangement. Productive Simpson clonality was computed per sample as the square root of Simpson's diversity index over productive rearrangements. The table was pulled from immuneACCESS by TCRdb, which kept in-frame rearrangements only. Such tables lose some clones; where checked, under half of the loss comes from unresolved V genes, and the rest has no known cause. The D gene and trimming were derived from the DNA, and the V and J assignments and clone size from that table. The sample yields 250,000 or so clones; approximately 89% were counted once. The ten top clones hold 3% to 3.5% of the sample.

Enrolling through a virtual design, the prospective study's participants ranged in age from roughly 18 to 90 years and lived across about two dozen United States geographic areas. In the prospective study, participants were assigned to cohorts based on the clinical history participants reported in a screening survey and a study questionnaire. A participant counted as exposed if, within 2 weeks of entering the study, that participant had been in contact with someone who had a PCR-confirmed or clinician-diagnosed COVID-19 case. In the prospective study, mobile phlebotomists collected whole blood, serum and a nasopharyngeal or oropharyngeal swab from each participant. Additional blood draws and questionnaires over a 2-month period could optionally be provided by prospective study participants. Before DNA extraction, prospective study blood samples were shipped either frozen or at room temperature.

The sample consisted of PBMCs or T cells enriched from blood (not recorded which). Here the chain combines TRBV13 and TRBJ1-2; too little of a D gene remains to name it. This receptor was taken from a woman aged 35 to 49 who had been exposed to COVID-19. CDR3 sequence: CASSLLLSNYGYTF. The nucleotide sequence reads TGTGCCAGCAGCCTACTTTTATCTAACTATGGCTACACCTTC.